The rows below give T cell receptor beta chains drawn from one sample of a study of Ad26.COV2.S vaccination and SARS-CoV-2 variants. The method was immunoSEQ multiplex PCR; TCRdb's version includes in-frame clones alone and lacks a portion of them. In the table there are roughly 420,000 clones, roughly nine tenths of which are singletons. The sample consisted of peripheral blood, taken in a trial of Ad26.COV2.S vaccine versus placebo. Receptors originate from a person aged 18 to 59 who received the Ad26.COV2.S COVID-19 vaccine or a placebo. The CDR3 runs from the conserved cysteine through the conserved F or W. A D gene is named only where the DNA matches it firmly. Clone sizes are given selectively: once, few, many, or a class where the clone is expanded.

j_gene	len	d_gene	abundance	v_gene	CDR3aa	CDR3nt
TRBJ2-3	17	TRBD2	NA	TRBV4-3	CASSQGKASGNTDTQYF	TGCGCCAGCAGCCAAGGAAAGGCTAGCGGAAACACAGATACGCAGTATTTT
TRBJ2-2	13	TRBD2	NA	TRBV7-2	CASGGGSTGELFF	TGTGCCAGCGGCGGGGGTTCAACCGGGGAGCTGTTTTTT
TRBJ1-4	14	NA	NA	TRBV6-5	CASSYVRQREKLFF	TGTGCCAGCAGTTATGTACGACAGCGCGAAAAACTGTTTTTT
TRBJ1-5	14	NA	NA	TRBV15	CATSRDGGDQPQHF	TGTGCCACCAGCAGGGACGGCGGGGATCAGCCCCAGCATTTT
TRBJ1-2	14	NA	NA	TRBV24-1	CATSDAQRVYGYTF	TGTGCCACCAGTGATGCACAGAGAGTCTATGGCTACACCTTC
TRBJ1-6	13	TRBD1	NA	TRBV27	CASSLQGDSPLHF	TGTGCCAGCAGTCTACAGGGGGACTCACCCCTCCACTTT
TRBJ1-2	14	NA	NA	TRBV7-2	CASKMIDYNYGYTF	TGTGCCAGCAAAATGATTGACTATAACTATGGCTACACCTTC
TRBJ2-7	12	NA	NA	TRBV11-2	CASSSDSYEQYF	TGTGCCAGCAGCTCCGACTCCTACGAGCAGTACTTC
TRBJ2-5	14	TRBD2	NA	TRBV6-5	CASTTSGEQETQYF	TGTGCCAGCACTACTAGCGGGGAACAAGAGACCCAGTACTTC
TRBJ2-5	15	NA	NA	TRBV11-2	CASSLDPGAGETQYF	TGTGCCAGCAGCTTAGATCCCGGGGCGGGCGAGACCCAGTACTTC
TRBJ2-3	16	TRBD2	once	TRBV4-3	CASSQDGAGTPDTQYF	TGCGCCAGCAGCCAAGATGGAGCGGGGACCCCAGATACGCAGTATTTT
TRBJ1-1	15	NA	NA	TRBV7-9	CASSSPLTLNTEAFF	TGTGCCAGCAGCTCCCCGCTCACCTTGAACACTGAAGCTTTCTTT
TRBJ1-6	14	NA	NA	TRBV6-5	CASSRDGGNSPLHF	TGTGCCAGCAGCCGCGACGGGGGTAATTCACCCCTCCACTTT
TRBJ2-2	14	TRBD1	NA	TRBV7-3	CASSRDRNTGELFF	TGTGCCAGCAGCCGGGACAGGAACACCGGGGAGCTGTTTTTT
TRBJ1-1	15	NA	NA	TRBV7-8	CASSLVTRGNTEAFF	TGTGCCAGCAGCTTGGTTACCAGGGGAAATACTGAAGCTTTCTTT
TRBJ2-3	15	NA	NA	TRBV19	CASSPILGGTDTQYF	TGTGCCAGTAGTCCGATCCTAGGCGGAACAGATACGCAGTATTTT
TRBJ1-5	14	NA	NA	TRBV3-1/TRBV3-2	CASSQGEAGQPQHF	TGTGCCAGCAGCCAAGGGGAGGCAGGTCAGCCCCAGCATTTT